Listed below are T cell receptor beta chains from one sample, sequenced in a study of T cell responses to AZD1222 COVID-19 vaccine. The protocol was immunoSEQ multiplex PCR, while the TCRdb copy is restricted to in-frame clones and leaves out a portion. The sample consists of 75,000 to 95,000 clones, about 85% of them appearing once. Material: peripheral blood, obtained on day 0 of AZD1222 vaccination. The receptors were sampled from an adult in good health. The CDR3 runs from the conserved cysteine through the conserved F or W. Each record gives: clone size, J gene, V gene, D gene, CDR3 DNA, CDR3 protein. The D gene is left open where the match is weak. Rows may omit the clone size; those that give it use once, few, many or a size class.

clone_size: .; j_call: TRBJ1-2; v_call: TRBV12-5; d_call: .; cdr3_nt: TGTGCTAGTGGTTTGGACGGCCCCTATGGCTACACCTTC; cdr3_aa: CASGLDGPYGYTF
clone_size: .; j_call: TRBJ2-1; v_call: TRBV7-9; d_call: TRBD2; cdr3_nt: TGTGCCAGCAGCTTACTAGCGGGGGGGCACGAGGAGCAGTTCTTC; cdr3_aa: CASSLLAGGHEEQFF
clone_size: .; j_call: TRBJ1-5; v_call: TRBV6-2/TRBV6-3; d_call: .; cdr3_nt: TGTGCCAGCAGTGGGAACAGGGCCGACTACTATTTAGCAAATCAGCCCCAGCATTTT; cdr3_aa: CASSGNRADYYLANQPQHF
clone_size: .; j_call: TRBJ2-1; v_call: TRBV9; d_call: .; cdr3_nt: TGTGCCAGCAGCGTGGGTGGTTACCGGAATGAGCAGTTCTTC; cdr3_aa: CASSVGGYRNEQFF
clone_size: .; j_call: TRBJ1-4; v_call: TRBV5-1; d_call: .; cdr3_nt: TGCGCCAGCAGCTTGGGGACCACCAGCGAAAAACTGTTTTTT; cdr3_aa: CASSLGTTSEKLFF
clone_size: .; j_call: TRBJ1-6; v_call: TRBV6-5; d_call: TRBD1; cdr3_nt: TGTGCCAGCAGTTACTCGGGACAGCCACTTAATTCACCCCTCCACTTT; cdr3_aa: CASSYSGQPLNSPLHF
clone_size: .; j_call: TRBJ2-2; v_call: TRBV9; d_call: TRBD1; cdr3_nt: TGTGCCAGCAGCGCGGACAGGGCCTTGGGCACCGGGGAGCTGTTTTTT; cdr3_aa: CASSADRALGTGELFF
clone_size: .; j_call: TRBJ1-1; v_call: TRBV7-9; d_call: .; cdr3_nt: TGTGCCAGCAGCTTCGGCAGGGCAGTGAACACTGAAGCTTTCTTT; cdr3_aa: CASSFGRAVNTEAFF
clone_size: .; j_call: TRBJ2-1; v_call: TRBV18; d_call: .; cdr3_nt: TGTGCCAGCTCACCACCGTCAATCAATGAGCAGTTCTTC; cdr3_aa: CASSPPSINEQFF
clone_size: .; j_call: TRBJ2-7; v_call: TRBV4-3; d_call: TRBD2; cdr3_nt: TGCGCCAGCAGCCAAGGTACAGGCGGGGGAGCATACGAGCAGTACTTC; cdr3_aa: CASSQGTGGGAYEQYF
clone_size: .; j_call: TRBJ2-5; v_call: TRBV5-1; d_call: TRBD2; cdr3_nt: TGCGCCAGCAGGCCAAGCCCCGGGACTAGCGGAGGGACCCAGTACTTC; cdr3_aa: CASRPSPGTSGGTQYF
clone_size: .; j_call: TRBJ2-4; v_call: TRBV11-1; d_call: .; cdr3_nt: TGTGCCAGCAGCTTAGAGGCGCGAGGAAACATTCAGTACTTC; cdr3_aa: CASSLEARGNIQYF
clone_size: .; j_call: TRBJ1-5; v_call: TRBV7-9; d_call: .; cdr3_nt: TGTGCCAGCAGCTTAGTAGGGAATCAGCCCCAGCATTTT; cdr3_aa: CASSLVGNQPQHF
clone_size: once; j_call: TRBJ2-7; v_call: TRBV6-5; d_call: TRBD1; cdr3_nt: TGTGCCAGCCTTACCGGGACAGACTCCTACGAGCAGTACTTC; cdr3_aa: CASLTGTDSYEQYF
clone_size: .; j_call: TRBJ2-3; v_call: TRBV6-5; d_call: .; cdr3_nt: TGTGCCAGCAGTTACTCTCCGGGGTCGGCAGATACGCAGTATTTT; cdr3_aa: CASSYSPGSADTQYF
clone_size: .; j_call: TRBJ2-7; v_call: TRBV4-1; d_call: TRBD2; cdr3_nt: TGCGCCAGCAGCCAAGGGGACGGGGGGGCTTACGAGCAGTACTTC; cdr3_aa: CASSQGDGGAYEQYF
clone_size: .; j_call: TRBJ2-7; v_call: TRBV7-2; d_call: TRBD2; cdr3_nt: TGTGCCAGCAGCTTCGAGGGTCCTAGCGGGTTAGTCTACGAGCAGTACTTC; cdr3_aa: CASSFEGPSGLVYEQYF
clone_size: .; j_call: TRBJ1-1; v_call: TRBV28; d_call: .; cdr3_nt: TGTGCCAGCAGTCCTGACGTCCCCGAAGCTTTCTTT; cdr3_aa: CASSPDVPEAFF
clone_size: .; j_call: TRBJ2-2; v_call: TRBV5-1; d_call: .; cdr3_nt: TGCGCCAGCAGCGAATCACCTCTTAACACCGGGGAGCTGTTTTTT; cdr3_aa: CASSESPLNTGELFF
clone_size: .; j_call: TRBJ1-5; v_call: TRBV6-5; d_call: TRBD1; cdr3_nt: TGTGCCAGCAGTCACAGGGGTCAGCCCCAGCATTTT; cdr3_aa: CASSHRGQPQHF
clone_size: .; j_call: TRBJ2-1; v_call: TRBV5-8; d_call: TRBD2; cdr3_nt: TGTGCCAGCAGCCCCGGGACTAGCGCGTACAATGAGCAGTTCTTC; cdr3_aa: CASSPGTSAYNEQFF
clone_size: .; j_call: TRBJ2-7; v_call: TRBV7-2; d_call: TRBD2; cdr3_nt: TGTGCCAGCAGCTTGGACTTGGGAGGGTACGAGCAGTACTTC; cdr3_aa: CASSLDLGGYEQYF
clone_size: few; j_call: TRBJ1-2; v_call: TRBV3-1/TRBV3-2; d_call: .; cdr3_nt: TGTGCCAGCAGCCAAGGGGGTGGCTACACCTTC; cdr3_aa: CASSQGGGYTF
clone_size: .; j_call: TRBJ1-3; v_call: TRBV15; d_call: .; cdr3_nt: TGTGCCACCAGCAGCGACGGAAACACCATATATTTT; cdr3_aa: CATSSDGNTIYF
clone_size: .; j_call: TRBJ1-2; v_call: TRBV4-2; d_call: .; cdr3_nt: TGTGCCAGCAGCCAAGATGGGGACTATGGCTACACCTTC; cdr3_aa: CASSQDGDYGYTF
clone_size: .; j_call: TRBJ2-3; v_call: TRBV7-2; d_call: .; cdr3_nt: TGTGCCAGCAGCTTATGGGGGGGCTTAACAGATACGCAGTATTTT; cdr3_aa: CASSLWGGLTDTQYF
clone_size: .; j_call: TRBJ2-4; v_call: TRBV6-5; d_call: TRBD1; cdr3_nt: TGTGCCAGCAGGGGACAGGCCCCTGAAGTCATTCAGTACTTC; cdr3_aa: CASRGQAPEVIQYF
clone_size: .; j_call: TRBJ2-7; v_call: TRBV12-3/TRBV12-4; d_call: TRBD2; cdr3_nt: TGTGCCAGCAGTTTAAGGGAGGGAGCCGAGCAGTACTTC; cdr3_aa: CASSLREGAEQYF
clone_size: .; j_call: TRBJ2-1; v_call: TRBV7-2; d_call: .; cdr3_nt: TGTGCCAGCAGCTTAGCGCGACACAACAATGAGCAGTTCTTC; cdr3_aa: CASSLARHNNEQFF
clone_size: .; j_call: TRBJ1-1; v_call: TRBV7-9; d_call: .; cdr3_nt: TGTGCCAGCAGCTTTTCGAACACTGAAGCTTTCTTT; cdr3_aa: CASSFSNTEAFF
clone_size: .; j_call: TRBJ1-4; v_call: TRBV15; d_call: .; cdr3_nt: TGTGCCACCAGCACCGACGTAGGAGGAACTAATGAAAAACTGTTTTTT; cdr3_aa: CATSTDVGGTNEKLFF
clone_size: .; j_call: TRBJ1-1; v_call: TRBV10-3; d_call: .; cdr3_nt: TGTGCCATCAGGGACAGCTTGGGAGGCAGTGAAGCTTTCTTT; cdr3_aa: CAIRDSLGGSEAFF
clone_size: .; j_call: TRBJ1-2; v_call: TRBV28; d_call: TRBD1; cdr3_nt: TGTGCCAGCAGTCGACTTTCAGGGGGATCCTATGGCTACACCTTC; cdr3_aa: CASSRLSGGSYGYTF
clone_size: .; j_call: TRBJ2-1; v_call: TRBV5-1; d_call: TRBD1; cdr3_nt: TGCGCCAGCAGCCCCGGGGACAGGACATACAATGAGCAGTTCTTC; cdr3_aa: CASSPGDRTYNEQFF
clone_size: .; j_call: TRBJ2-1; v_call: TRBV2; d_call: .; cdr3_nt: TGTGCCAGCAGTGAAGCCGGCAATGAGCAGTTCTTC; cdr3_aa: CASSEAGNEQFF
clone_size: once; j_call: TRBJ2-7; v_call: TRBV29-1; d_call: .; cdr3_nt: TGCAGCGTTGGTGGCGGAAACTCCTACGAGCAGTACTTC; cdr3_aa: CSVGGGNSYEQYF
clone_size: .; j_call: TRBJ2-7; v_call: TRBV30; d_call: .; cdr3_nt: TGTGCCTGGACTCCCCCCCCCGGGTGGGCCTACGAGCAGTACTTC; cdr3_aa: CAWTPPPGWAYEQYF
clone_size: .; j_call: TRBJ2-1; v_call: TRBV24-1; d_call: .; cdr3_nt: TGTGCCACCAGTGATTTAGCGGCGAGCTCCTACAATGAGCAGTTCTTC; cdr3_aa: CATSDLAASSYNEQFF
clone_size: .; j_call: TRBJ2-7; v_call: TRBV12-3/TRBV12-4; d_call: .; cdr3_nt: TGTGCCAGCAGTTTCGCTGGGTCATACGAGCAGTACTTC; cdr3_aa: CASSFAGSYEQYF
clone_size: .; j_call: TRBJ2-7; v_call: TRBV11-1; d_call: .; cdr3_nt: TGTGCCAGCAGCCCTCTTCTCGGGGTCGGCGAGCAGTACTTC; cdr3_aa: CASSPLLGVGEQYF
clone_size: .; j_call: TRBJ1-4; v_call: TRBV11-3; d_call: .; cdr3_nt: TGTGCCAGCAGCCCCGGGGAAAAACTGTTTTTT; cdr3_aa: CASSPGEKLFF
clone_size: few; j_call: TRBJ1-3; v_call: TRBV7-9; d_call: .; cdr3_nt: TGTGCCAGCAGCTTCTCCGGGGGTGGTGGAAACACCATATATTTT; cdr3_aa: CASSFSGGGGNTIYF
clone_size: .; j_call: TRBJ1-6; v_call: TRBV6-5; d_call: TRBD1; cdr3_nt: TGTGCCAGCAGATGGGACAGGGTCAATTCACCCCTCCACTTT; cdr3_aa: CASRWDRVNSPLHF
clone_size: .; j_call: TRBJ1-6; v_call: TRBV12-5; d_call: TRBD1; cdr3_nt: TGTGCTAGTGTTTCAGGGGGATTTTCACCCCTCCACTTT; cdr3_aa: CASVSGGFSPLHF
clone_size: .; j_call: TRBJ2-3; v_call: TRBV7-3; d_call: .; cdr3_nt: TGTGCCAGCAGCCCCGGAGAGCGAGGGTGGGCAGATACGCAGTATTTT; cdr3_aa: CASSPGERGWADTQYF
clone_size: .; j_call: TRBJ1-2; v_call: TRBV2; d_call: .; cdr3_nt: TGTGCCAGTGGGACCCAATATGGCTACACCTTC; cdr3_aa: CASGTQYGYTF
clone_size: once; j_call: TRBJ2-7; v_call: TRBV6-2/TRBV6-3; d_call: TRBD2; cdr3_nt: TGTGCCAGCAGCGACGTAGCGGGGAGCACCTACGAGCAGTACTTC; cdr3_aa: CASSDVAGSTYEQYF
clone_size: .; j_call: TRBJ2-7; v_call: TRBV3-1/TRBV3-2; d_call: TRBD1; cdr3_nt: TGTGCCAGCAGCCCCTGGGGGACAGGGGGCGACGAGCAGTACTTC; cdr3_aa: CASSPWGTGGDEQYF
clone_size: once; j_call: TRBJ2-3; v_call: TRBV6-4; d_call: .; cdr3_nt: TGTGCCAGCAGTGACGGTCAGGGGGGTACGCAGTATTTT; cdr3_aa: CASSDGQGGTQYF
clone_size: once; j_call: TRBJ1-2; v_call: TRBV28; d_call: .; cdr3_nt: TGTGCCAGCAGATATAAAACAGGGAGCCAGGATGGCTACACCTTC; cdr3_aa: CASRYKTGSQDGYTF
clone_size: .; j_call: TRBJ1-1; v_call: TRBV6-2/TRBV6-3; d_call: TRBD1; cdr3_nt: TGTGCCAGCAGTCATTATACAGGGGCGCCTTTGAACACTGAAGCTTTCTTT; cdr3_aa: CASSHYTGAPLNTEAFF
clone_size: .; j_call: TRBJ2-7; v_call: TRBV9; d_call: .; cdr3_nt: TGTGCCAGCAGCGTAGATGCGGGGGCCAAGGGAACCTACGAGCAGTACTTC; cdr3_aa: CASSVDAGAKGTYEQYF
clone_size: .; j_call: TRBJ1-3; v_call: TRBV4-2; d_call: .; cdr3_nt: TGTGCCAGCAGCCCTAGGGGGGCGGAAGGAAACACCATATATTTT; cdr3_aa: CASSPRGAEGNTIYF
clone_size: .; j_call: TRBJ1-2; v_call: TRBV3-1/TRBV3-2; d_call: .; cdr3_nt: TGTGCCAGCAGGAAGACAGGTGGAACTTCCTATGGCTACACCTTC; cdr3_aa: CASRKTGGTSYGYTF
clone_size: .; j_call: TRBJ1-4; v_call: TRBV29-1; d_call: .; cdr3_nt: TGCAGCGTCCACAGGTTTGACACTAATGAAAAACTGTTTTTT; cdr3_aa: CSVHRFDTNEKLFF
clone_size: .; j_call: TRBJ1-6; v_call: TRBV9; d_call: .; cdr3_nt: TGTGCCAGCAGCGTAGAACGGACTAATTCACCCCTCCACTTT; cdr3_aa: CASSVERTNSPLHF
clone_size: .; j_call: TRBJ2-5; v_call: TRBV6-5; d_call: .; cdr3_nt: TGTGCCAGCACCACAGGGGAGACCCAGTACTTC; cdr3_aa: CASTTGETQYF
clone_size: few; j_call: TRBJ2-3; v_call: TRBV4-3; d_call: TRBD2; cdr3_nt: TGCGCCAGCAGCCAAGAATTCGGGGGGACAGATACGCAGTATTTT; cdr3_aa: CASSQEFGGTDTQYF
clone_size: .; j_call: TRBJ1-1; v_call: TRBV5-8; d_call: .; cdr3_nt: TGTGCCAGCAGCTTACAACAGTCAAACACTGAAGCTTTCTTT; cdr3_aa: CASSLQQSNTEAFF